These T cell receptor beta chains were read from a single sample in a study of blood T cells in healthy people across ages. TCRdb re-called the 5' RACE reads through MiXCR, storing one row per CDR3 protein. This sample has about 780,000 distinct CDR3 sequences, with about half found just once. The sample taken for sequencing was blood. The receptors here all came from a man older than 75 in good health. The conserved cysteine and the conserved F or W are not part of the CDR3 here. Fields, in order: V gene, CDR3 protein.

>TRBV2
ASSGLAKGPDTQY
>TRBV27
ASSLSRWNYEQY
>TRBV28
ASSSRFTGGSSLIGELF
>TRBV20-1
SAKDPSVGTDTQY
>TRBV20-1
SALARGGGAYNEQF
>TRBV12-3/TRBV12-4
ASSYTGGSYNEQY
>TRBV5-1
ASSSPGGAYNEQY
>TRBV11-2
ASNPGLSYNEQF
>TRBV4-3
ASSQGAGLAANNEQY
>TRBV7-2
ASSQPFQWGAGANVLT
>TRBV20-1
SAPSLTGSGSNEQF
>TRBV6-2/TRBV6-3
ASELGGRYNEQF
>TRBV3-1
ASSQGRKPYEQY
>TRBV7-9
ASSLGGFGANVLT